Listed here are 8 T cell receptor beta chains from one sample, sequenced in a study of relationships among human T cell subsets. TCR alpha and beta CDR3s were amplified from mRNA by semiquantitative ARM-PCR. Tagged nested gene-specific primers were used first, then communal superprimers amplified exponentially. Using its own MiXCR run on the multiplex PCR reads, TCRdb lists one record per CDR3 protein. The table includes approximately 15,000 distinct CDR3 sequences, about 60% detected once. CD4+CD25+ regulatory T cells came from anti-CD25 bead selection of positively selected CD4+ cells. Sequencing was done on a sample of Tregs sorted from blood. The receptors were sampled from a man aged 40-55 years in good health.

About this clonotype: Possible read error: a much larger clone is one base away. The CDR3 protein is CASVPDRGRDINEQFF. For the CDR3, the DNA is TGTGCCAGCGTACCGGACCGGGGGCGAGACATCAATGAGCAGTTCTTC. The chain is built from TRBV5-4 and TRBJ2-1, with D perhaps being TRBD1 or TRBD2 (6 bases each). Germline V CDR1 and CDR2: SGHNT, YYREEE (reference sequence). V was cut by 7 bases and J by 6 bases, with 23 bases left in between. The CDR3 is 16 amino acids.

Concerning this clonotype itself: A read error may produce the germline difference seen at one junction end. Here the CDR3 reads CASSPRTSGTARTDTQYF. The CDR3 bases are TGTGCCAGCAGCCCCCGCACTAGCGGGACGGCCCGCACAGATACGCAGTACTTT. V usage is TRBV28 and J usage is TRBJ2-3; 10 nucleotides match TRBD2. CDR1 and CDR2 from the germline V gene are MDHEN and SYDVKM. This CDR3 is built from 18 residues.

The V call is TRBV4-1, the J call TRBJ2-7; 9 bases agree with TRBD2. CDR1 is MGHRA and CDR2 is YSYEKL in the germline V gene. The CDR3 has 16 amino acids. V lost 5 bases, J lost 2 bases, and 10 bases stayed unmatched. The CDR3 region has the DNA TGCGCCAGCAGCTCCACGCGACTAGCGGATACCTACGAGCAGTACTTC. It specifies CASSSTRLADTYEQYF.

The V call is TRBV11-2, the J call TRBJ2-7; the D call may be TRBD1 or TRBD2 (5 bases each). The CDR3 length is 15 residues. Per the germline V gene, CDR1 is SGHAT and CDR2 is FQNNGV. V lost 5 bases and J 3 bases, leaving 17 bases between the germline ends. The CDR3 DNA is TGTGCCAGCAGCCAGTCGGGGCTAAATTTCTACGAGCAGTACTTC. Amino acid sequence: CASSQSGLNFYEQYF. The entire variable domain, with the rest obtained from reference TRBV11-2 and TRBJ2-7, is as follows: EAGVAQSPRYKIIEKRQSVAFWCNPISGHATLYWYQQILGQGPKLLIQFQNNGVVDDSQLPKDRFSAERLKGVDSTLKIQPAKLEDSAVYLCASSQSGLNFYEQYFGPGTRLTVT.

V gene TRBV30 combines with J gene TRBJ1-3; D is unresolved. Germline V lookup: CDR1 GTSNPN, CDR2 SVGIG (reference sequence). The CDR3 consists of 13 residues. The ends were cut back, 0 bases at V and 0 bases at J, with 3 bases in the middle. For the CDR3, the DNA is TGTGCCTGGAGTGTCAGCTCTGGAAACACCATATATTTT. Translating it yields CAWSVSSGNTIYF.

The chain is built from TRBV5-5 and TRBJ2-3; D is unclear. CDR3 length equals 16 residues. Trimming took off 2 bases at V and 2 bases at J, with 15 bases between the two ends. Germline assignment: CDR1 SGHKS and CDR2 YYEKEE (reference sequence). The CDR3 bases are TGTGCCAGCAGCTTTTTTCCCGAGGCCCTCACAGATACGCAGTATTTT. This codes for CASSFFPEALTDTQYF.

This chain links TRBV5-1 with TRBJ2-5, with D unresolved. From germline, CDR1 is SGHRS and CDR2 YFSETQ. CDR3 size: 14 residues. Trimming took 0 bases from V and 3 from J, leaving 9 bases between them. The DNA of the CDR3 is TGCGCCAGCAGCTTGGAATACACGGAAGAGACCCAGTACTTC. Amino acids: CASSLEYTEETQYF.

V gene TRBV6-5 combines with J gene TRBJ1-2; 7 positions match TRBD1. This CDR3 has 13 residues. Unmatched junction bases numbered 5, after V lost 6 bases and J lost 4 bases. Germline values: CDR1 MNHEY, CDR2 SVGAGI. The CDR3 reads CASRNRGLYGYTF. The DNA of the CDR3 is TGTGCCAGCAGGAACAGGGGCCTCTATGGCTACACCTTC.